This T cell receptor beta chain comes out of a study of beta chain features in type 1 diabetes. Study-level points and caveats: Shortening of TCRB CDR3s, moderate but significant, appeared in all four CD4+ subsets of Type 1 diabetes patients.

A remark on this clone: No antigen is known for it.

Germline-derived CDR1 and CDR2 are SGHTA and FQGTGA. Trimming took 0 bases from V and 7 from J, leaving 13 bases between them. The CDR3 has 14 residues. cDNA synthesis used the whole RNA isolate, giving expressed TCRB sequences. TCRdb keeps only in-frame clones here, not all; method: immunoSEQ multiplex PCR. The sample gives roughly 150,000 clones, 7.8% of which show up once; about 1% is in the top ten. The origin of this receptor is a woman aged 40-49 years with type 1 diabetes. The chain has TRBV7-3 and TRBJ2-7; TRBD2 is a possible D gene (6 bases). Input material: central memory CD4+ T cells from blood. The CDR3 protein is CASSLTEGIGEQYF. The CDR3 DNA reads as TGTGCCAGCAGCTTAACGGAGGGGATCGGAGAGCAGTACTTC. Filled out from reference TRBV7-3 and TRBJ2-7, the complete variable domain reads GAGVSQTPSNKVTEKGKYVELRCDPISGHTALYWYRQSLGQGPEFLIYFQGTGAADDSGLPNDRFFAVRPEGSVSTLKIQRTERGDSAVYLCASSLTEGIGEQYFGPGTRLTVT.